This T cell receptor (beta chain) was observed in a study of T cells after yellow fever vaccination. Study-wide points: Among primary-vaccination clones, most reappeared after the booster, at almost 98% for CD4 and approximately 90% for CD8. The secondary response peaked faster, at day 5 versus 15, but was weaker. Some clonotypes, a small share, were shared between CD4 and CD8 compartments.

From germline, CDR1 is MNHEY and CDR2 SVGAGI. The CDR3 is 17 residues long. Trimming removed 0 bases from V and 2 bases from J; junction bases left unmatched: 7. This clonotype has ten or more counts. Its antigen is as yet unknown. Synthesis of TCR cDNA relied on 5'RACE template switching, which attached a universal primer site and UMIs. MiXCR, applied by TCRdb to the 5' RACE reads, yields one record per CDR3 protein. The sample carries about 210,000 distinct CDR3 sequences, under 3.5% recorded once. This clonotype was obtained from a young man who received the YFV17D yellow fever vaccine. The starting material was CD4+ T cells sorted from PBMCs, obtained 10 days after the yellow fever booster vaccination. The J gene is TRBJ1-2, the V gene TRBV6-5, with 9 bases aligning to TRBD1. CDR3 nucleotides: TGTGCCAGCAGTTACTCTAACAGGGGGCAATTAAACTATGGCTACACCTTC. It specifies CASSYSNRGQLNYGYTF.